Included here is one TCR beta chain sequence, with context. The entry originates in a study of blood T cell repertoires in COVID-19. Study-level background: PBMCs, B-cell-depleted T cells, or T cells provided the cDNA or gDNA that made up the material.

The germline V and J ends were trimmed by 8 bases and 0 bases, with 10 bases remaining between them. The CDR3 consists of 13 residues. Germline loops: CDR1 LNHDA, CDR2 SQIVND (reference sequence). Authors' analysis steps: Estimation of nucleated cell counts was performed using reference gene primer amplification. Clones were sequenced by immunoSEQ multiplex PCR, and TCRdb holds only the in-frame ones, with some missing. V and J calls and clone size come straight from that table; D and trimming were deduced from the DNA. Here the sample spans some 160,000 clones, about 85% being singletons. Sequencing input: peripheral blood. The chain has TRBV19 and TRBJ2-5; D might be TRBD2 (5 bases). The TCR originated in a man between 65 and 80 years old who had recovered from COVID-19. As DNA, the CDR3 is TGTGCCAGTGGAGAACTAGACCAAGAGACCCAGTACTTC. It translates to CASGELDQETQYF.